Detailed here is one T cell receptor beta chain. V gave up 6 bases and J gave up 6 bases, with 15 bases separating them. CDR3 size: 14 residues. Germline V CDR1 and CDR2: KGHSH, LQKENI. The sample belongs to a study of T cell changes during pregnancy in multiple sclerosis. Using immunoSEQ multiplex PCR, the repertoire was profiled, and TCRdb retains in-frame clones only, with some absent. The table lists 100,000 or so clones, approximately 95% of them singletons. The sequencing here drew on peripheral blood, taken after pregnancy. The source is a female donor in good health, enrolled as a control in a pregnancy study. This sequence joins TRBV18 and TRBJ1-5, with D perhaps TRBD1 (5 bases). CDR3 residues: CASSPDRGTQPQHF. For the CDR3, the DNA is TGTGCCAGCTCCCCCGACAGAGGTACTCAGCCCCAGCATTTT.